Shown below are 15 T cell receptor beta chains from a single sample sequenced in a study of blood T cells in healthy people across ages. Primed by a sample-barcoded 5' primer and a J-beta primer mix, a second PCR proceeded for roughly 6 to 12 cycles. TCRdb reanalysed the 5' RACE reads using MiXCR and keeps one entry per CDR3 protein. The sample has some 1.7 million distinct CDR3 sequences; roughly 30% are singletons. The source material was blood. All receptors come from a woman aged 25 to 39 in good health.

CDR3 in DNA: TGCAGCGTTTCGGACCCGGGCGACTATGGCTACACCTTC. It yields the protein CSVSDPGDYGYTF. This rearrangement joins TRBV29-1 to TRBJ1-2; D gene uncertain. The CDR3 extends over 13 amino acids. V was trimmed by 5 bases and J by 3 bases, leaving 13 bases between them. CDR1 and CDR2 from the germline V gene are SQVTM and ANQGSEA. Full variable domain (outside the CDR3, taken from reference TRBV29-1 and TRBJ1-2): SAVISQKPSRDICQRGTSLTIQCQVDSQVTMMFWYRQQPGQSLTLIATANQGSEATYESGFVIDKFPISRPNLTFSTLTVSNMSPEDSSIYLCSVSDPGDYGYTFGSGTRLTVV.

The chain recombines TRBV28 with TRBJ1-6; 7 nucleotides match TRBD1. Germline V gene sequence: CDR1 MDHEN, CDR2 SYDVKM. With 4 bases clipped from V and 5 bases from J, the junction kept 8 bases outside the gene matches. This CDR3 has 16 residues. CDR3 sequence (DNA): TGTGCCAGCAGTTCGAGTCCAGGGGGGAATAATTCACCCCTCCACTTT. As protein: CASSSSPGGNNSPLHF.

This chain links TRBV9 with TRBJ1-2, with D perhaps TRBD1 (6 bases). The CDR3 contains 14 residues. Germline V gene lookup returns CDR1 SGDLS and CDR2 YYNGEE. Trimming removed 2 bases at V and 4 bases at J, with 12 bases between. The CDR3 DNA reads TGTGCCAGCAGCGTCGCACAGGGCAGCTATGGCTACACCTTC. Its translation: CASSVAQGSYGYTF.

This clonotype was counted a few times. The J gene is TRBJ1-4, the V gene TRBV20-1; D is unresolved. In germline, CDR1 is DFQATT, CDR2 SNEGSKA (reference sequence). V was cut by 1 base and J by 7 bases, with 7 bases left in between. This CDR3 has 12 residues. CDR3 residues: CSARGGSEKLFF. In nucleotides, the CDR3 is TGCAGTGCTAGAGGAGGGAGTGAAAAACTGTTTTTT.

This chain uses TRBV29-1 with TRBJ2-7; 9 bases fit TRBD1. The CDR3 has 13 residues. Germline CDR1 reads SQVTM; CDR2 reads ANQGSEA. The trim removed 2 bases at V and 3 bases at J, leaving 2 bases unmatched. In nucleotides, the CDR3 is TGCAGCGTTGAAACGACAGGGGGCTACGAGCAGTACTTC. This encodes CSVETTGGYEQYF.

Regarding this clonotype: An end of the junction does not agree with germline; a read error may underlie this. This sequence joins TRBV10-3 and TRBJ1-2; no reliable D call. This CDR3 region has 13 residues. CDR1 is ENHRY, CDR2 SYGVKD, per germline. In nucleotides, the CDR3 is TGCGCCATCAGTGAGGAGGAGGACCATGGCTACACCTTC. Its protein is CAISEEEDHGYTF.

This clonotype was observed many times. The chain carries TRBV12-3 or TRBV12-4 and TRBJ2-4, with unresolved D. V lost 5 bases, J lost 0 bases, and 14 bases lay in between. The CDR3 length is 16 residues. Written as DNA, the CDR3 is TGTGCCAGCAGTCCGAGACCGGTACTAGCCAAAAACATTCAGTACTTC. Translating it yields CASSPRPVLAKNIQYF.

In its sample, this clonotype was seen a few times. This chain joins TRBV2 and TRBJ2-1; D not resolved. With 5 bases removed from V and 10 bases from J, the gap between germline ends came to 9 bases. This CDR3 has 11 amino acids. In germline, CDR1 is SNHLY, CDR2 FYNNEI. The CDR3 region is CASSFEWEQFF. DNA of the CDR3: TGTGCCAGCAGTTTTGAATGGGAGCAGTTCTTC.

This clonotype was picked up a small number of times. The V and J genes are TRBV9 and TRBJ2-3, with no clear D. This CDR3 comprises 16 residues. The germline CDR1 and CDR2 sequences are SGDLS and YYNGEE. The V end lost 0 bases, the J end lost 2 bases, and 13 bases lay between the germline ends. The CDR3: CASSVVSAGLTDTQYF. The CDR3, as DNA: TGTGCCAGCAGCGTAGTGTCGGCTGGCCTCACAGATACGCAGTATTTT.

The gene calls are TRBV30 and TRBJ2-1, with D possibly TRBD1 on 6 matching bases. The DNA end is more similar to TRBJ2-7, so the J call may be wrong. Germline CDR1 reads GTSNPN; CDR2 reads SVGIG (reference sequence). CDR3 length: 15 amino acids. The CDR3 loop reads CAWSVGTRSYNEQYF. In DNA, the CDR3 is TGTGCCTGGAGTGTAGGGACACGCTCCTACAATGAGCAGTACTTC.

The gene calls are TRBV27 and TRBJ1-1; no clear D. Germline values: CDR1 MNHEY, CDR2 SMNVEV (reference sequence). V was trimmed by 0 bases and J by 0 bases, leaving 8 bases between them. The CDR3 is 15 residues long. CDR3 sequence: CASSLSRLLNTEAFF. CDR3 coding DNA: TGTGCCAGCAGTTTATCACGGTTGTTGAACACTGAAGCTTTCTTT.

The chain carries TRBV6-6 and TRBJ2-7; D is undetermined. TRBJ2-5 matches the DNA end more closely, so the J call is doubtful. The CDR3 is 14 residues long. Germline CDR1 MNHNY, CDR2 SVGAGI (reference sequence). CDR3 residues: CASSYSNTMVTQYF. CDR3 bases: TGTGCCAGCAGTTACTCGAACACCATGGTGACCCAGTACTTC.

The chain recombines TRBV4-1 with TRBJ2-5, with 7 bases matching TRBD2. The CDR3 is 15 residues long. The germline V gene has CDR1 MGHRA and CDR2 YSYEKL. J was trimmed by 1 base and V by 3 bases; bases with no gene match: 5. The CDR3 spells CASSHGAGPQETQYF. In nucleotides, the CDR3 is TGCGCCAGCAGCCACGGAGCGGGACCCCAAGAGACCCAGTACTTC.

This sequence joins TRBV7-6 and TRBJ2-7, with D perhaps TRBD2 (6 bases). CDR1 is SGHVS and CDR2 is FNYEAQ in the germline V gene. The ends were cut back, 5 bases at V and 6 bases at J, with 17 bases in the middle. The CDR3 extends over 14 amino acids. In DNA, the CDR3 is TGTGCCAGCAGCCCACAGACTACGCGGGGCGAGCAGTACTTC. Its protein is CASSPQTTRGEQYF.

The chain joins TRBV12-5 to TRBJ2-3; D is perhaps TRBD2 (5 bases). Trimming removed 10 bases at V and 1 base at J, with 18 bases between. CDR3 length: 15 amino acids. Germline assignment: CDR1 LGHNT and CDR2 FRNRAP. CDR3 in amino acids: CATRTSSWRTDTQYF. CDR3 bases: TGTGCTACCCGCACGTCTAGCTGGCGCACAGATACGCAGTATTTT.